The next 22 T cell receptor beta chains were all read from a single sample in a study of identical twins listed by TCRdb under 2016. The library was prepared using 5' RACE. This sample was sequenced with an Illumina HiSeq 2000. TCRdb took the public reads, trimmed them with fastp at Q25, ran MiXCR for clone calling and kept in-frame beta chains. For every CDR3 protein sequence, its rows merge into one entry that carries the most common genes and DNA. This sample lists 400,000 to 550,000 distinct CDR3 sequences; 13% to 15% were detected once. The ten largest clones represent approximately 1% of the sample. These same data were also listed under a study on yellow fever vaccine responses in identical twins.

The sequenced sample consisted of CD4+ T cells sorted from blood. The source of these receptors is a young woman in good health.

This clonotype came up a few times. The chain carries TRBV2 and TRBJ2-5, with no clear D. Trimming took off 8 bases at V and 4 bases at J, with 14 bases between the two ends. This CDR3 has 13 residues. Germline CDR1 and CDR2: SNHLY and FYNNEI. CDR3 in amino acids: CASLRPWGETQYF. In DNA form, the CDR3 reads TGTGCCAGCCTTCGACCATGGGGAGAGACCCAGTACTTC.

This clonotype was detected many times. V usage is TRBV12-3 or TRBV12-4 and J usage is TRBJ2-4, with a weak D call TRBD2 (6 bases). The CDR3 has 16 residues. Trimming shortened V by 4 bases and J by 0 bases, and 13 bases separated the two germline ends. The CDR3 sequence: CASSWSVGGAKNIQYF. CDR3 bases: TGTGCCAGCAGTTGGAGCGTCGGGGGAGCCAAAAACATTCAGTACTTC.

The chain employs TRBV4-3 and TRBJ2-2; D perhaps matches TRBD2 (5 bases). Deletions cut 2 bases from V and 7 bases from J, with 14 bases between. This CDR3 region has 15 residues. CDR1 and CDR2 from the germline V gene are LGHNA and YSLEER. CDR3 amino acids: CASSQLGSGSGELFF. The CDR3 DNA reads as TGCGCCAGCAGCCAATTAGGGTCGGGGAGCGGGGAGCTGTTTTTT.

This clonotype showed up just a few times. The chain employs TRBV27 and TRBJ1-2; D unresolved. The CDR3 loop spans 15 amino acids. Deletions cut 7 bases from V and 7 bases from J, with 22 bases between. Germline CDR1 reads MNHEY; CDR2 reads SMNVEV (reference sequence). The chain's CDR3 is CASKIWSTAPIGYTF. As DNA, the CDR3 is TGTGCCAGCAAGATCTGGTCTACGGCTCCTATTGGCTACACCTTC.

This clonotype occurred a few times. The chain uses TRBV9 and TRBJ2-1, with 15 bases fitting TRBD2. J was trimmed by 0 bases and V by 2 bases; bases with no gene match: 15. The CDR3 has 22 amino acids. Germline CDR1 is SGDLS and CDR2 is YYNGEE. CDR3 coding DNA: TGTGCCAGCAGCGTTCCCGCGACCCCTGGGACTAGCGGGAGGAGCTCCTACAATGAGCAGTTCTTC. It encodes CASSVPATPGTSGRSSYNEQFF.

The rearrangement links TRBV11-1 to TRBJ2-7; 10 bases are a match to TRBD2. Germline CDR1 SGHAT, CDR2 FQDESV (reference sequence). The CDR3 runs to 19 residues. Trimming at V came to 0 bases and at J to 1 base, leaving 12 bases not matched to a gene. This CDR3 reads CASSLARGLAGVGSYEQYF. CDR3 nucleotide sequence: TGTGCCAGCAGCTTAGCGCGTGGGCTAGCGGGAGTTGGTTCCTACGAGCAGTACTTC.

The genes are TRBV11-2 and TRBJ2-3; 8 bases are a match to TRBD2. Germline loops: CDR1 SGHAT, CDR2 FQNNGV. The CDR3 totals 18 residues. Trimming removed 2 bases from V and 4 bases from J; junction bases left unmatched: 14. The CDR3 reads CASSLIFSGRARADTQYF. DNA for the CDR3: TGTGCCAGCAGCTTAATATTTTCCGGGAGGGCCAGGGCAGATACGCAGTATTTT.

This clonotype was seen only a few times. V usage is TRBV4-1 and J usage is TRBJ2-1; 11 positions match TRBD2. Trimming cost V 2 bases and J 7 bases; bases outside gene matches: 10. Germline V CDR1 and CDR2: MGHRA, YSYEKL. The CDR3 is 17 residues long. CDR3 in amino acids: CASSQQLLAGGRNEQFF. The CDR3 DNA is TGCGCCAGCAGCCAACAACTCCTAGCGGGGGGTAGGAATGAGCAGTTCTTC.

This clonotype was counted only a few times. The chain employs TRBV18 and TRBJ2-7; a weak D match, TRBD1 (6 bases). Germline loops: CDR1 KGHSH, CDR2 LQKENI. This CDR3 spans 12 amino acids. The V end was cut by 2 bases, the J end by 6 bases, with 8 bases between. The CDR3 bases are TGTGCCAGCTCACCAACAGGGTCCGAGCAGTACTTC. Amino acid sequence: CASSPTGSEQYF.

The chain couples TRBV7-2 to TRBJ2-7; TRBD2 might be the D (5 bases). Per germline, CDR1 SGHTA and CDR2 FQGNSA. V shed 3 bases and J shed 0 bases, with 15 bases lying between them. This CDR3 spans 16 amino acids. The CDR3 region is CASSFPERDGSYEQYF. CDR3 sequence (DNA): TGTGCCAGCAGCTTTCCGGAGAGGGATGGCTCCTACGAGCAGTACTTC.

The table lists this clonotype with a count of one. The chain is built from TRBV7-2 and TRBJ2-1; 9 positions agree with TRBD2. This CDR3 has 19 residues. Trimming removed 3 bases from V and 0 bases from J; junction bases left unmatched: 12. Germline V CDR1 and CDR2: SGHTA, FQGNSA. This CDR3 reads CASSLAGPLAGHSYNEQFF. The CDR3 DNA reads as TGTGCCAGCAGCTTGGCGGGTCCGCTAGCGGGGCACTCCTACAATGAGCAGTTCTTC.

CDR3 sequence (DNA): TGTGCCAGCAGCCCGGTCGGCAGCTCCTACAATGAGCAGTTCTTC. Amino acid sequence: CASSPVGSSYNEQFF. The V gene is TRBV14, the J gene TRBJ2-1; D not resolved. The CDR3 is made up of 15 amino acids. Between the trimmed V and J ends, which lost 4 bases and 0 bases, there was a span of 10 bases. Germline lookup yields CDR1 SGHDN and CDR2 FVKESK.

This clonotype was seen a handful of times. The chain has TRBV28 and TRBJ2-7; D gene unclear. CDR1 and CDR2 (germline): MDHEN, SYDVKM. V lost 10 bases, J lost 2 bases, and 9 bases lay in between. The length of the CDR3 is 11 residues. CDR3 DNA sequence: TGTGCCATCAAGTCACCCTACGAGCAGTACTTC. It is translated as CAIKSPYEQYF.

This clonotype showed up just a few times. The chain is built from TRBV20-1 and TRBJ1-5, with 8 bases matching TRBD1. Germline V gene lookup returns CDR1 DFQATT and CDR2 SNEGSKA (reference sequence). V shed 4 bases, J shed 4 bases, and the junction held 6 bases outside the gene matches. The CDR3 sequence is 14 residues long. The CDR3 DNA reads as TGCAGTGCTATAGACAGGGGCCGGAATCAGCCCCAGCATTTT. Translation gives CSAIDRGRNQPQHF.

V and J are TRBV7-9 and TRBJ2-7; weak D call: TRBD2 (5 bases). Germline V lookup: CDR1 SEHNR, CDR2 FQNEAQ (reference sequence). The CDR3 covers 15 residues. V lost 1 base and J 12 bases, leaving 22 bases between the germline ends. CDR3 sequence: CASSLGERGGPLWYF. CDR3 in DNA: TGTGCCAGCAGCTTAGGGGAGCGTGGTGGACCCCTGTGGTACTTC.

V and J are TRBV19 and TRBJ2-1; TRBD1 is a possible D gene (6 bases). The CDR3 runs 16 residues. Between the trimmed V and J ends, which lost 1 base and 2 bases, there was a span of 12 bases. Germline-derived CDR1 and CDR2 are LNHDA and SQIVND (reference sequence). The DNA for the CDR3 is TGTGCCAGTAGTATAGGGCAGGGGCCAGCCTACAATGAGCAGTTCTTC. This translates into CASSIGQGPAYNEQFF.

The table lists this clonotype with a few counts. CDR3 sequence reads: CSASHDRGAKNIQYF. In nucleotides, the CDR3 is TGCAGTGCTAGCCACGACAGGGGAGCCAAAAACATTCAGTACTTC. The V call is TRBV20-1, the J call TRBJ2-4; 8 nucleotides line up with TRBD1. The CDR3 is 15 amino acids. The V gene's germline CDR1 is DFQATT and CDR2 SNEGSKA (reference sequence). V shed 3 bases, J shed 0 bases, and the junction held 4 bases outside the gene matches.

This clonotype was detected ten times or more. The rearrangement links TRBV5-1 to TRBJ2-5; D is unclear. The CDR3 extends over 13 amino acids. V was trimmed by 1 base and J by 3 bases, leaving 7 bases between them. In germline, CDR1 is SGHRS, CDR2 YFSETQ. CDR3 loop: CASSLSGEETQYF. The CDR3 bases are TGCGCCAGCAGCTTGTCGGGTGAAGAGACCCAGTACTTC.

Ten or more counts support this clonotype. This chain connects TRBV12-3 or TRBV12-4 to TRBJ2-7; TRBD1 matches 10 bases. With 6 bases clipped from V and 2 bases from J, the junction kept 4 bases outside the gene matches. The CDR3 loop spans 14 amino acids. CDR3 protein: CASRRQGAAYEQYF. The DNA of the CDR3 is TGTGCCAGCAGAAGACAGGGGGCGGCCTACGAGCAGTACTTC.

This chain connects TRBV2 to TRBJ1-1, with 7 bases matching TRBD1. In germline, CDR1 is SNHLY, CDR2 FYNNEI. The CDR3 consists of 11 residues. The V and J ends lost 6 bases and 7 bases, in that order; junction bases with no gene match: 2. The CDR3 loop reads CASRGTDEAFF. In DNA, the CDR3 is TGTGCCAGCAGGGGGACAGATGAAGCTTTCTTT. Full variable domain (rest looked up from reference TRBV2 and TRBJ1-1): EPEVTQTPSHQVTQMGQEVILRCVPISNHLYFYWYRQILGQKVEFLVSFYNNEISEKSEIFDDQFSVERPDGSNFTLKIRSTKLEDSAMYFCASRGTDEAFFGQGTRLTVV.

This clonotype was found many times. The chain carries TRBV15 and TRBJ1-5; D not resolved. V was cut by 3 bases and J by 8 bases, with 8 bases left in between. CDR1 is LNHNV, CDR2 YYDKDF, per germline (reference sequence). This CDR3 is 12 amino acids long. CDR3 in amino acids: CATSSEMEPQHF. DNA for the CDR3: TGTGCCACCAGCAGTGAGATGGAGCCCCAGCATTTT.

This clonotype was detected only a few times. CDR3 DNA: TGTGCCAGCGGGAGGGGCCAGGGGCCCCCCTACGAGCAGTACTTC. Protein: CASGRGQGPPYEQYF. This chain connects TRBV2 to TRBJ2-7; tentative D call: TRBD2 (7 bases). V was clipped by 8 bases and J by 2 bases, with 19 bases between them. Per the germline V gene, CDR1 is SNHLY and CDR2 is FYNNEI. CDR3 length: 15 residues.